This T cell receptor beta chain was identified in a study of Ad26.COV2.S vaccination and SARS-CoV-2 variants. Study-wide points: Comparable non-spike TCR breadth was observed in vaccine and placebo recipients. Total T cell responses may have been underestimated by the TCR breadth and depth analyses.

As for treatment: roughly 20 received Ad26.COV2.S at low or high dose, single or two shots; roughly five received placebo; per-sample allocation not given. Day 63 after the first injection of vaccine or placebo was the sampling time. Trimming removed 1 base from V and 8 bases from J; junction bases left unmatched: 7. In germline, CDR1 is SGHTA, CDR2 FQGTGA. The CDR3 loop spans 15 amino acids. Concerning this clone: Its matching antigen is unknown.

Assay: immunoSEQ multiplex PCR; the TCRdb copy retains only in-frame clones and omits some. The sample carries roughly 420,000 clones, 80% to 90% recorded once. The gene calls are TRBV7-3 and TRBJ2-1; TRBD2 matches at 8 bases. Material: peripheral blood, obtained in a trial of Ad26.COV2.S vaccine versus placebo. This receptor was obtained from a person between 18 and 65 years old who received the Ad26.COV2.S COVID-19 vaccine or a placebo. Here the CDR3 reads CASSLRREAIYEQFF. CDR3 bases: TGTGCCAGCAGCTTAAGGCGGGAGGCTATTTATGAGCAGTTCTTC.